One TCR beta chain is described in this entry. This entry belongs to a study of blood T cell repertoires in COVID-19. Study-level information: Acute-phase and convalescent COVID-19 samples originated in the United States, Italy and Spain. PBMCs, B-cell-depleted T cells, or T cells provided the cDNA or gDNA that made up the material.

In the original analysis: It was from reference gene primer amplification that nucleated cell counts were estimated. Sequencing used immunoSEQ multiplex PCR; TCRdb keeps in-frame clones, though not all of them. V, J and clone size are those of that table, while D and trimming were read from the DNA. This table has about 71,000 clones, approximately 90% appearing once. V lost 3 bases and J lost 4, with 16 bases in between. This CDR3 is built from 16 residues. CDR1 and CDR2 (germline): MDHEN, SYDVKM. Sequencing was carried out using peripheral blood. The chain is built from TRBV28 and TRBJ2-1, with D possibly matching TRBD2 (5 bases). This receptor was identified in a woman aged 18-30 years with acute or convalescent COVID-19. Here the CDR3 DNA reads TGTGCCAGCAGTTTCGGGATCGATCTGAGTTACAATGAGCAGTTCTTC. Translation: CASSFGIDLSYNEQFF.